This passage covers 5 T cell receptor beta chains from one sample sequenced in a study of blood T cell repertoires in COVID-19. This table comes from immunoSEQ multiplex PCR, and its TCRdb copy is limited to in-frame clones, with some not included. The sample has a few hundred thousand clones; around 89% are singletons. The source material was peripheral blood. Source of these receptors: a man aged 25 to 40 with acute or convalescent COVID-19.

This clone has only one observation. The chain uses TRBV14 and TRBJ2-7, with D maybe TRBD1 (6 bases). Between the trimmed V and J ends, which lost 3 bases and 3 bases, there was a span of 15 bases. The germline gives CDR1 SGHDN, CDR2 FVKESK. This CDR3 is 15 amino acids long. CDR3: CASSQDSFEIYEQYF. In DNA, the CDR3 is TGTGCCAGCAGCCAGGACAGCTTCGAAATCTACGAGCAGTACTTC.

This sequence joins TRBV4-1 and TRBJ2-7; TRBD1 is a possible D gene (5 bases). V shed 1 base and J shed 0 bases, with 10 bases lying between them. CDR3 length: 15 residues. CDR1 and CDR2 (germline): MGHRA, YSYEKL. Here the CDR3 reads CASSQATVPSYEQYF. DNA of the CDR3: TGCGCCAGCAGCCAAGCGACAGTTCCCTCCTACGAGCAGTACTTC.

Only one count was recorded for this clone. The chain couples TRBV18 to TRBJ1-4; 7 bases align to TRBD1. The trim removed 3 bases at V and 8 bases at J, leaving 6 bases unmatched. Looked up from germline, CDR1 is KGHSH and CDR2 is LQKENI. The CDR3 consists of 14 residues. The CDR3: CASSPRQGKEKLFF. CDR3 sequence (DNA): TGTGCCAGCTCACCCCGACAGGGAAAGGAAAAACTGTTTTTT.

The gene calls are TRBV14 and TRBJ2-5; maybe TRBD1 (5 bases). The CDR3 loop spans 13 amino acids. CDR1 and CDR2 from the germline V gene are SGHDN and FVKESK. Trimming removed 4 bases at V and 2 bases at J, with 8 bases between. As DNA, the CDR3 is TGTGCCAGCAGCCCCCGACAGCAAGAGACCCAGTACTTC. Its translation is CASSPRQQETQYF.

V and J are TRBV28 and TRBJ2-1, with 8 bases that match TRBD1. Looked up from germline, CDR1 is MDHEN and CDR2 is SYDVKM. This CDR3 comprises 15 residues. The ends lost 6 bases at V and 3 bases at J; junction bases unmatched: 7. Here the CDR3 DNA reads TGTGCCAGCAGGCCTACAGGGGGAAGCTACAATGAGCAGTTCTTC. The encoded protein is CASRPTGGSYNEQFF.